The 27 T cell receptor beta chains below come from one sample, sequenced in a study of blood T cell repertoires in COVID-19. Clones were sequenced by immunoSEQ multiplex PCR, and TCRdb holds only the in-frame ones, with some missing. The sample yields about 380,000 clones, 88% seen once. Specimen: PBMCs or T cells enriched from blood (not recorded which). Receptors were obtained from a woman younger than 35 who had recovered from COVID-19.

The rearrangement joins TRBV5-1 to TRBJ1-3, with TRBD1 matching over 10 bases. V lost 3 bases to trimming and J lost 4 bases; unmatched junction nucleotides: 10. The CDR3 covers 17 residues. CDR1 is SGHRS, CDR2 YFSETQ, per germline. CDR3: CASSSATGGSSGNTIYF. CDR3 bases: TGCGCCAGCAGCTCTGCGACAGGGGGCTCTTCAGGAAACACCATATATTTT.

In this sample, this clone turned up a few times. V and J are TRBV6-5 and TRBJ1-5; the D is unclear. CDR3 size: 15 residues. The germline V gene encodes CDR1 MNHEY and CDR2 SVGAGI. With 2 bases removed from V and 0 bases from J, the gap between germline ends came to 8 bases. CDR3 region: CASSYRQDSNQPQHF. The CDR3 DNA reads as TGTGCCAGCAGTTACCGCCAGGATAGCAATCAGCCCCAGCATTTT.

The CDR3 is CASSARGLPANYGYTF. CDR3 coding DNA: TGTGCCAGTAGTGCCCGGGGGTTACCAGCTAACTATGGCTACACCTTC. The chain carries TRBV19 and TRBJ1-2; D is possibly TRBD1 (5 bases). Between the trimmed V and J ends, which lost 5 bases and 0 bases, there was a span of 16 bases. Germline V lookup: CDR1 LNHDA, CDR2 SQIVND (reference sequence). The CDR3 length is 16 residues.

The chain uses TRBV4-2 and TRBJ2-5, with D possibly TRBD2 on 5 matching bases. Germline V gene lookup returns CDR1 LGHNA and CDR2 YNFKEQ. The V end was cut by 0 bases, the J end by 5 bases, with 13 bases between. There are 15 residues in the CDR3. In DNA form, the CDR3 reads TGTGCCAGCAGCCAAGATGAGAGCGGTGTTGAGACCCAGTACTTC. It specifies CASSQDESGVETQYF.

The chain uses TRBV2 and TRBJ1-1; no reliable D call. Germline assignment: CDR1 SNHLY and CDR2 FYNNEI. Trimming pared 2 bases from V and 6 bases from J, leaving 16 bases between. This CDR3 contains 15 residues. In nucleotides, the CDR3 is TGTGCCAGCAGTGAACGACGGGTCCTCAACCCTGAAGCTTTCTTT. Protein product: CASSERRVLNPEAFF.

This chain joins TRBV6-5 and TRBJ1-2, with D possibly matching TRBD1 (6 bases). V shed 0 bases and J shed 8 bases, with 13 bases lying between them. In germline, CDR1 is MNHEY, CDR2 SVGAGI. The CDR3 spans 14 residues. The CDR3 DNA reads as TGTGCCAGCAGTTACTCCTGGGCAGGGGTAGGCTACACCTTC. Amino acids: CASSYSWAGVGYTF.

In this sample, this clone turned up once. The chain uses TRBV7-3 and TRBJ2-1; tentative D call: TRBD2 (6 bases). Trimming shortened V by 5 bases and J by 8 bases, and 16 bases separated the two germline ends. CDR3 length: 14 amino acids. In germline, CDR1 is SGHTA, CDR2 FQGTGA. For the CDR3, the DNA is TGTGCCAGCAGCGACCCTACTAGCCCCGATGAGCAGTTCTTC. Protein sequence: CASSDPTSPDEQFF.

V usage is TRBV21-1 and J usage is TRBJ1-6; the table's D call of TRBD1 was not tested on the DNA. TRBV21-1 is deemed a pseudogene. The CDR3 sequence is 15 residues long. In DNA form, the CDR3 reads TGTGCCAGCAGCCTACACAGGAAACGAGACGTGGGACTCCACTTT. Amino acid sequence: CASSLHRKRDVGLHF.

The chain combines TRBV10-3 with TRBJ1-3; D unclear. Germline V gives CDR1 ENHRY, CDR2 SYGVKD. V gave up 0 bases and J gave up 4 bases, with 10 bases separating them. The CDR3 sequence is 15 residues long. CDR3 protein: CAISESITVGNTIYF. The CDR3 DNA reads TGTGCCATCAGTGAGTCGATTACGGTCGGAAACACCATATATTTT.

V and J are TRBV6-2 or TRBV6-3 and TRBJ2-3; 14 bases line up with TRBD2. V gave up 6 bases and J gave up 6 bases; unmatched junction bases: 5. This CDR3 spans 15 amino acids. Germline loops: CDR1 MNHEY, CDR2 SVGEGT. The CDR3 nucleotides read TGTGCCAGCAGCCGACTAGCGGGGGGGTCCGATACGCAGTATTTT. Translated: CASSRLAGGSDTQYF.

This clone was recorded only once. The chain couples TRBV5-4 to TRBJ2-1; no reliable D call. Trimming stripped 0 bases from V and 7 bases from J, with 5 bases between. CDR3 length: 12 amino acids. Germline assignment: CDR1 SGHNT and CDR2 YYREEE (reference sequence). The CDR3 sequence is CASSLELNEQFF. CDR3 in DNA: TGTGCCAGCAGCTTGGAACTAAATGAGCAGTTCTTC.

The chain couples TRBV30 to TRBJ2-5; 7 nucleotides align to TRBD1. This CDR3 has 14 amino acids. Germline-derived CDR1 and CDR2 are GTSNPN and SVGIG (reference sequence). J gave up 4 bases and V 0 bases, and 5 bases lay outside the gene matches. In DNA, the CDR3 is TGTGCCTGGAGTGTAGGGTCAGGGGGAGAGACCCAGTACTTC. Protein product: CAWSVGSGGETQYF.

The chain recombines TRBV4-2 with TRBJ1-2; TRBD1 agrees at 7 bases. This CDR3 contains 17 residues. The junction had 9 bases not matched to a gene; V was cut back by 0 bases and J by 2 bases. The germline V gene has CDR1 LGHNA and CDR2 YNFKEQ. CDR3 in DNA: TGTGCCAGCAGCCAAGAGCTGACAGGGACTGAGAACTATGGCTACACCTTC. This codes for CASSQELTGTENYGYTF.

The chain carries TRBV28 and TRBJ2-6; the D gene is possibly TRBD1 (8 bases). V was pared by 4 bases and J by 0 bases, with 16 bases between. Germline V CDR1 and CDR2: MDHEN, SYDVKM. The CDR3 totals 18 residues. CDR3 protein: CASSSGQGGISGANVLTF. CDR3 DNA sequence: TGTGCCAGCAGTTCCGGACAGGGAGGGATCTCTGGGGCCAACGTCCTGACTTTC.

This clone has just a few counts. V and J are TRBV11-2 and TRBJ1-3, with a possible D match to TRBD1 (6 bases). Trimming took off 5 bases at V and 2 bases at J, with 16 bases between the two ends. The CDR3 extends over 16 amino acids. The germline V gene encodes CDR1 SGHAT and CDR2 FQNNGV. The CDR3 nucleotides are TGTGCCAGCAGCCGTAGGGCAGGGGCAGCTGGAAACACCATATATTTT. Protein: CASSRRAGAAGNTIYF.

The V and J genes are TRBV3-1 (or the pseudogene TRBV3-2) and TRBJ1-3; 7 bases are shared with TRBD1. The V segment lost 0 bases and the J segment 4 bases; nucleotides outside the gene matches: 9. CDR1 and CDR2 from the germline V gene are LGHDT and YNNKEL (reference sequence). The CDR3 is 17 residues long. This CDR3 reads CASSQDLGQMVGNTIYF. The CDR3 region has the DNA TGTGCCAGCAGCCAAGACCTGGGACAGATGGTGGGAAACACCATATATTTT.

The chain recombines TRBV6-2 or TRBV6-3 with TRBJ2-2; 7 nucleotides agree with TRBD2. The CDR3 has 17 amino acids. Germline-derived CDR1 and CDR2 are MNHEY and SVGEGT. Losses at the gene ends were 6 bases for V and 4 bases for J; bases not matched to a gene: 14. Written as DNA, the CDR3 is TGTGCCAGCAGCCCAGGCTGGACTAGGCAGTCCACCGGGGAGCTGTTTTTT. As protein: CASSPGWTRQSTGELFF.

The chain links TRBV27 to TRBJ2-1; 8 bases match TRBD1. CDR3 length: 15 residues. The ends lost 7 bases at V and 3 bases at J; junction bases unmatched: 8. Looked up from germline, CDR1 is MNHEY and CDR2 is SMNVEV (reference sequence). The CDR3 loop reads CASTPGTGNYNEQFF. DNA of the CDR3: TGTGCCAGCACCCCTGGGACAGGAAACTACAATGAGCAGTTCTTC.

The V call is TRBV11-2, the J call TRBJ1-1; no firm D call. CDR1 and CDR2 from the germline V gene are SGHAT and FQNNGV. This CDR3 contains 14 residues. With 1 base removed from V and 1 base from J, the gap between germline ends came to 7 bases. The CDR3 DNA reads as TGTGCCAGCAGCTTAGGGGCAGAGAACACTGAAGCTTTCTTT. Translation gives CASSLGAENTEAFF.

The genes are TRBV7-3 and TRBJ2-6; D not certain. Germline CDR1 reads SGHTA; CDR2 reads FQGTGA. Trimming removed 3 bases from V and 0 bases from J, with 18 bases in between. The CDR3 sequence is 19 residues long. The CDR3 nucleotides are TGTGCCAGCAGCTTCTCTACCGGGTCTTTAAGCTCTGGGGCCAACGTCCTGACTTTC. It codes for CASSFSTGSLSSGANVLTF.

The CDR3 nucleotides are TGTGCCAGCAGCTTAGGGCACAACTACGAGCAGTACTTC. Protein product: CASSLGHNYEQYF. V gene TRBV7-2 combines with J gene TRBJ2-7; unclear D gene. Per germline, CDR1 SGHTA and CDR2 FQGNSA. The CDR3 has 13 residues. Trimming shortened V by 1 base and J by 3 bases, and 7 bases separated the two germline ends. Using reference TRBV7-2 and TRBJ2-7 for the parts outside the CDR3, the full variable domain is GAGVSQSPSNKVTEKGKDVELRCDPISGHTALYWYRQSLGQGLEFLIYFQGNSAPDKSGLPSDRFSAERTGGSVSTLTIQRTQQEDSAVYLCASSLGHNYEQYFGPGTRLTVT.

With regard to this clone: The same CDR3 also results from other DNA sequences found in this sample. The chain links TRBV6-1 to TRBJ2-3, with 9 bases fitting TRBD2. There are 15 residues in the CDR3. Trimming at V came to 1 base and at J to 4 bases, leaving 3 bases not matched to a gene. From germline, CDR1 is MNHNS and CDR2 SASEGT. For the CDR3, the DNA is TGTGCCAGCAGTGAAGAAGCGGGGGGCCCAGATACGCAGTATTTT. Translating gives CASSEEAGGPDTQYF.

This clone was detected a few times. The chain combines TRBV5-1 with TRBJ1-1; D unclear. The CDR3 runs 18 residues. Germline values: CDR1 SGHRS, CDR2 YFSETQ. V lost 0 bases and J 0 bases, leaving 18 bases between the germline ends. In nucleotides, the CDR3 is TGCGCCAGCAGCTTGGCCTTGGGGAGCGGGAACTTGAACACTGAAGCTTTCTTT. Protein sequence: CASSLALGSGNLNTEAFF.

The chain couples TRBV7-3 to TRBJ1-1; the match to TRBD1 covers 7 bases. Germline loops: CDR1 SGHTA, CDR2 FQGTGA. The CDR3 spans 14 residues. The trim removed 5 bases at V and 1 base at J, leaving 4 bases unmatched. The CDR3 region is CASSPNRGNTEAFF. CDR3 in DNA: TGTGCCAGCAGCCCTAACAGGGGGAACACTGAAGCTTTCTTT. Filled out from reference TRBV7-3 and TRBJ1-1, the complete variable domain reads GAGVSQTPSNKVTEKGKYVELRCDPISGHTALYWYRQSLGQGPEFLIYFQGTGAADDSGLPNDRFFAVRPEGSVSTLKIQRTERGDSAVYLCASSPNRGNTEAFFGQGTRLTVV.

The J gene is TRBJ2-7, the V gene TRBV5-1; D gene uncertain. The CDR3 spans 13 residues. Per the germline V gene, CDR1 is SGHRS and CDR2 is YFSETQ. V lost 0 bases and J lost 1, with 5 bases in between. Here the CDR3 reads CASSLARSYEQYF. CDR3 DNA sequence: TGCGCCAGCAGCTTGGCCCGGTCCTACGAGCAGTACTTC.

The chain combines TRBV10-3 with TRBJ2-3, with TRBD2 matching over 9 bases. The CDR3 is 15 residues long. Germline lookup yields CDR1 ENHRY and CDR2 SYGVKD. V shed 7 bases, J shed 5 bases, and the junction held 10 bases outside the gene matches. In DNA form, the CDR3 reads TGTGCCATCACGGTAGCGGGGGCCGGGGGAGATACGCAGTATTTT. Its protein is CAITVAGAGGDTQYF.

The rearrangement joins TRBV11-2 to TRBJ1-6; D gene unclear. CDR3 length: 11 amino acids. Trimming took off 5 bases at V and 7 bases at J, with 3 bases between the two ends. Per germline, CDR1 SGHAT and CDR2 FQNNGV. The CDR3 loop is CASSLNSPLHF. The CDR3 coding sequence is TGTGCCAGCAGCCTAAATTCACCCCTCCACTTT.